This T cell receptor beta chain was sequenced for a study of CD8 T cells in ankylosing spondylitis. Study outcomes and limitations: Matched ankylosing spondylitis synovial fluid reportedly contained a significantly enriched population of disease-linked clones. Peripheral blood samples showed relatively rare disease-linked clones, and these clones were CD8+. Ankylosing spondylitis blood appeared to be characterized by a TCR beta motif of roughly eight highly homologous variants.

The CDR3 has 14 amino acids. Germline V gives CDR1 SGHRS, CDR2 YFSETQ. V shed 4 bases and J shed 5 bases, with 15 bases lying between them. Comment on this clonotype: The antigen is not known.

Making the TCR beta libraries involved quantitative 5'-RACE with molecular barcodes. TCRdb reanalysed the 5' RACE reads using MiXCR and keeps one entry per CDR3 protein. The sample has about 800,000 distinct CDR3 sequences; 12% are singletons. V is TRBV5-1 and J is TRBJ2-5; no reliable D call. Sequences were obtained from blood, either unsorted or a sorted T cell fraction (not recorded which). The sequence was obtained from a male donor with ankylosing spondylitis. CDR3 nucleotide sequence: TGCGCCAGCAGCGACCCGGCCAGCGTGGAGACCCAGTACTTC. Translating gives CASSDPASVETQYF. Using reference TRBV5-1 and TRBJ2-5 for the parts outside the CDR3, the full variable domain is KAGVTQTPRYLIKTRGQQVTLSCSPISGHRSVSWYQQTPGQGLQFLFEYFSETQRNKGNFPGRFSGRQFSNSRSEMNVSTLELGDSALYLCASSDPASVETQYFGPGTRLLVL.